This T cell receptor (beta chain) was observed in a study of Ad26.COV2.S vaccination and SARS-CoV-2 variants. Profiling relied on immunoSEQ multiplex PCR, and the TCRdb table lists in-frame clones only, not all of them. The sample contains a few hundred thousand clones, roughly 85% of which appear only once. Notes on this clone: Its antigen is currently unknown.

Treatment reported: around 19 received Ad26.COV2.S at low or high dose, single or two shots; about five received placebo; per-sample allocation not given. Sampling occurred on day 63 after the first vaccine or placebo injection. The study, taken as a whole, reports: Breadth measured for non-spike TCRs was similar across vaccine and placebo recipients. Vaccine recipients surpassed placebo recipients in spike-specific TCR breadth. In vaccinated individuals, spike-specific CD8+ and CD4+ T cell responses reportedly displayed substantial breadth.

The sequence was obtained from a person aged 18-65 years who received the Ad26.COV2.S COVID-19 vaccine or a placebo. Sequenced material: peripheral blood, taken in a trial of Ad26.COV2.S vaccine versus placebo.

The CDR3 region has the DNA TGCGCCAGCAGCCCGGAGGGCTCCAATTCACCCCTCCACTTT. Translated, it gives CASSPEGSNSPLHF. The chain carries TRBV5-1 and TRBJ1-6; D remains unclear. V was cut by 4 bases and J by 7 bases, with 12 bases left in between. Per germline, CDR1 SGHRS and CDR2 YFSETQ. The CDR3 runs 14 residues.